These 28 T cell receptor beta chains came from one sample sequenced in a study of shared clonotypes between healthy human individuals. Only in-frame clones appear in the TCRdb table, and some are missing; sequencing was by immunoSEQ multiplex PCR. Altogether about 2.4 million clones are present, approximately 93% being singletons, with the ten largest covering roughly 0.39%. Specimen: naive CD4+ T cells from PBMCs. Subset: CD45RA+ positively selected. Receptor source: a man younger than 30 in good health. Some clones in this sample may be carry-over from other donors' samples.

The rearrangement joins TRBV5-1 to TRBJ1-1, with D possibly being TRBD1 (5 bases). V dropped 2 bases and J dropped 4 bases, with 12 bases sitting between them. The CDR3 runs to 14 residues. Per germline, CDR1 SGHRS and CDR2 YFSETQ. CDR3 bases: TGCGCCAGCAGCTTAGGAGGGGTAAGCACTGAAGCTTTCTTT. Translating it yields CASSLGGVSTEAFF.

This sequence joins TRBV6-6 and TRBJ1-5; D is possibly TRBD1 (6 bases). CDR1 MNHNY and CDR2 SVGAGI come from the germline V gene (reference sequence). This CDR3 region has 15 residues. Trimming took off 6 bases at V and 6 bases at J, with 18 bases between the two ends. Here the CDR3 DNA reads TGTGCCAGCAGGAACCGGGGGCGGGGAGTTCAGCCCCAGCATTTT. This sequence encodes CASRNRGRGVQPQHF.

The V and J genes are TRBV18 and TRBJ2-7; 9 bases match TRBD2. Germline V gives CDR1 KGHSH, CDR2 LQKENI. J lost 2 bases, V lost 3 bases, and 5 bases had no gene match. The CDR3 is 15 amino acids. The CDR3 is CASSPRAGGAYEQYF. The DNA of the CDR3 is TGTGCCAGCTCACCTAGAGCGGGAGGCGCCTACGAGCAGTACTTC.

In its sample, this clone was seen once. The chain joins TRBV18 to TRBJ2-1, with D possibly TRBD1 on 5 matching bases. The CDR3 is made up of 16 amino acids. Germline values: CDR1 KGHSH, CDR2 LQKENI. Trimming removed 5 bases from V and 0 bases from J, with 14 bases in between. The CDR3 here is CASSGRQTSSYNEQFF. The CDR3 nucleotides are TGTGCCAGCTCAGGCCGACAGACCAGCTCCTACAATGAGCAGTTCTTC.

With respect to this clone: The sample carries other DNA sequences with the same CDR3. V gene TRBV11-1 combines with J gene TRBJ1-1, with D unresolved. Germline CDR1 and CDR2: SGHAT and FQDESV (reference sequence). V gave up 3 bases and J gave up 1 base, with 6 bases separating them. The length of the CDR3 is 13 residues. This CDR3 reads CASSLGENTEAFF. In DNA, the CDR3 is TGTGCCAGCAGCTTGGGTGAGAACACTGAAGCTTTCTTT.

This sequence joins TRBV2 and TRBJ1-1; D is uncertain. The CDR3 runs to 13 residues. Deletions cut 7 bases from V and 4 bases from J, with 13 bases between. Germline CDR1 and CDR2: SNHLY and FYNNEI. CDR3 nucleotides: TGTGCCAGCACCTCAACCCTGGGCACTGAAGCTTTCTTT. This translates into CASTSTLGTEAFF.

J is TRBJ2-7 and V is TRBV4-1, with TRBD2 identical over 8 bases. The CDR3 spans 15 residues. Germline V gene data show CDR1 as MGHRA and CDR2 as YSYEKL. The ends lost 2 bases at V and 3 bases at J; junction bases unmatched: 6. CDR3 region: CASSQTGTRSYEQYF. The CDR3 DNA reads TGCGCCAGCAGCCAAACCGGGACTAGGAGCTACGAGCAGTACTTC.

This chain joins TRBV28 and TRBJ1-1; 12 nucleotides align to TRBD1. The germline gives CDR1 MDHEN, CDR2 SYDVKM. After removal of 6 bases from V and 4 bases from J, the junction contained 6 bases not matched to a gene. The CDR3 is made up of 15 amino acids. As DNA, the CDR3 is TGTGCCAGCAGCGGGACAGGGGGCCGGGCCACTGAAGCTTTCTTT. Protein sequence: CASSGTGGRATEAFF.

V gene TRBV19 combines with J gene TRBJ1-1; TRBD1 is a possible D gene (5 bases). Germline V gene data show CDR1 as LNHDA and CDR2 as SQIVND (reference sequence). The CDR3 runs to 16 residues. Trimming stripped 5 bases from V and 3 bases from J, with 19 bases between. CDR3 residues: CASSPPGTPGDTEAFF. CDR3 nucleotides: TGTGCCAGTAGTCCTCCCGGGACCCCGGGCGACACTGAAGCTTTCTTT.

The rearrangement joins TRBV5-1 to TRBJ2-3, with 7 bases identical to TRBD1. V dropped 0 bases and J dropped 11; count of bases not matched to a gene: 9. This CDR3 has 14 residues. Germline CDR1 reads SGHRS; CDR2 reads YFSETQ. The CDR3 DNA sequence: TGCGCCAGCAGCTTGGGGGACAGTCCGCTAAGGCAGTATTTT. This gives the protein CASSLGDSPLRQYF.

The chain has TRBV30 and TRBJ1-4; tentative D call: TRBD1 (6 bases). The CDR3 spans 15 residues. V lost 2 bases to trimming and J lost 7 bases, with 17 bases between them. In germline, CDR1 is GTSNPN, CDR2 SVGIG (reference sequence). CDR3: CAWSMGGRSSEKLFF. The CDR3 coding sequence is TGTGCCTGGAGTATGGGGGGGCGCTCCAGTGAAAAACTGTTTTTT.

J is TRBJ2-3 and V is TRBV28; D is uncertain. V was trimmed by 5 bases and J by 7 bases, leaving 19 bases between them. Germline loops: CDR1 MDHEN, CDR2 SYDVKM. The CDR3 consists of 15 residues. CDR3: CASSPPVPASYTQYF. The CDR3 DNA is TGTGCCAGCAGTCCTCCGGTCCCTGCGTCATATACGCAGTATTTT.

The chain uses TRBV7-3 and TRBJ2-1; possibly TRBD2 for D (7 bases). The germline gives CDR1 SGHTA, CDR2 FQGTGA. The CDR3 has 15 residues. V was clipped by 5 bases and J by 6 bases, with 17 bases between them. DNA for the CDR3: TGTGCCAGCAGCCCCAGGGGCGGGAGCCTCAATGAGCAGTTCTTC. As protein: CASSPRGGSLNEQFF.

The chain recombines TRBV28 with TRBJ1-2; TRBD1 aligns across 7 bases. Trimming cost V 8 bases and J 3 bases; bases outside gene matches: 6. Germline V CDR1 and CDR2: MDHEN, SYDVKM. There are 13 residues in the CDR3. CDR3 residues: CASCRGGDYGYTF. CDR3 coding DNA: TGTGCCAGCTGTCGAGGGGGCGACTATGGCTACACCTTC.

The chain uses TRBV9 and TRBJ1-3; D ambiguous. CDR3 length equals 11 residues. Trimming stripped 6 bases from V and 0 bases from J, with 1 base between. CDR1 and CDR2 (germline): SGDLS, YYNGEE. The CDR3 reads CASNSGNTIYF. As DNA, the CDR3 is TGTGCCAGCAACTCTGGAAACACCATATATTTT. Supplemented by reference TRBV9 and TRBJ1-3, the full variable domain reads DSGVTQTPKHLITATGQRVTLRCSPRSGDLSVYWYQQSLDQGLQFLIQYYNGEERAKGNILERFSAQQFPDLHSELNLSSLELGDSALYFCASNSGNTIYFGEGSWLTVV.

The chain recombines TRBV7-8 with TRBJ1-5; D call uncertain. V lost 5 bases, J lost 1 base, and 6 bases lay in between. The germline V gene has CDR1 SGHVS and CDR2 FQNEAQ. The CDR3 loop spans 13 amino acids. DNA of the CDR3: TGTGCCAGCAGCCATAAAAGCAATCAGCCCCAGCATTTT. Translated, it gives CASSHKSNQPQHF.

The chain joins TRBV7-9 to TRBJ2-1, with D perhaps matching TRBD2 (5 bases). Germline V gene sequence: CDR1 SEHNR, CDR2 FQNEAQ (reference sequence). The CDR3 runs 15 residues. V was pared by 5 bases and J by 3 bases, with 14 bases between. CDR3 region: CASSPPGGLYNEQFF. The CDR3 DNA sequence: TGTGCCAGCAGCCCGCCGGGCGGGCTCTACAATGAGCAGTTCTTC.

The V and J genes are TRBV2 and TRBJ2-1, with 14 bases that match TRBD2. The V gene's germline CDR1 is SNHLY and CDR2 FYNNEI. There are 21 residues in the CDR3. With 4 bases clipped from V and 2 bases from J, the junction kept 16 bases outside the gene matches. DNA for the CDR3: TGTGCCAGCAGTGCCCCGGGGAAACCGGGACTAGCGGGAGTGGCCTACAATGAGCAGTTCTTC. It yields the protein CASSAPGKPGLAGVAYNEQFF.

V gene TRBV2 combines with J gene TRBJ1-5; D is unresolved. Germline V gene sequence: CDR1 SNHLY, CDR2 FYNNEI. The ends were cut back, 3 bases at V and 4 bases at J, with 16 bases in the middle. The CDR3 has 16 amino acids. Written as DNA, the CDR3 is TGTGCCAGCAGTGACCGCTCAGGTGGGAATAATCAGCCCCAGCATTTT. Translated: CASSDRSGGNNQPQHF.

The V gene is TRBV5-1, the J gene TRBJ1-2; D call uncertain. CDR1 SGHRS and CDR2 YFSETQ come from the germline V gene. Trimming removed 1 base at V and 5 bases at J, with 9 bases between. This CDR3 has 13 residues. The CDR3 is CASSLFGEYGYTF. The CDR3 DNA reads TGCGCCAGCAGCTTGTTCGGTGAATATGGCTACACCTTC.

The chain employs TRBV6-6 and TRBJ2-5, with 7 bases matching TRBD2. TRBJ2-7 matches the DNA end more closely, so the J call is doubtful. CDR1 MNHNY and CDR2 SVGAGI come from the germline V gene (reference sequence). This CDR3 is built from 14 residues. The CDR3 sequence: CASTERDQAYEQYF. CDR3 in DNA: TGTGCCAGCACCGAGCGGGACCAAGCCTACGAGCAGTACTTC.

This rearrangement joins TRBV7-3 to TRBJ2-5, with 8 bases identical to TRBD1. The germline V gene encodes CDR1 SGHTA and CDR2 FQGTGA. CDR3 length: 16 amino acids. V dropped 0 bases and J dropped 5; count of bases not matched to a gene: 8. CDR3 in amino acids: CASSLTGRGLGETQYF. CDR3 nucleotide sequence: TGTGCCAGCAGCTTAACTGGCAGGGGGCTCGGGGAGACCCAGTACTTC.

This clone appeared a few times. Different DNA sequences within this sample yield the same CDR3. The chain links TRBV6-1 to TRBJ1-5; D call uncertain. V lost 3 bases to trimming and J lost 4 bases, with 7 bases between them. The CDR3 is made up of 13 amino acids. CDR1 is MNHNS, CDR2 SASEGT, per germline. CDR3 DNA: TGTGCCAGCAGTGAGCCTGGAAATCAGCCCCAGCATTTT. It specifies CASSEPGNQPQHF.

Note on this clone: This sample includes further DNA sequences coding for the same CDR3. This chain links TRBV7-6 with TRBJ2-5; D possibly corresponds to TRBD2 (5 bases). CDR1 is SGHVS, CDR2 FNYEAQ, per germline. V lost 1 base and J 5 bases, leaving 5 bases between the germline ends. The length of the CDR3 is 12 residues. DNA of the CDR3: TGTGCCAGCAGCTTAGAGCGGGAGACCCAGTACTTC. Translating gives CASSLERETQYF.

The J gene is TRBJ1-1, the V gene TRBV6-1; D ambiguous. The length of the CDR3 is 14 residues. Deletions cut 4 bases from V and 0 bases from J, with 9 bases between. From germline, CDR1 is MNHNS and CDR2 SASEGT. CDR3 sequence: CASSVAPLNTEAFF. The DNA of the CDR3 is TGTGCCAGCAGTGTGGCGCCTTTGAACACTGAAGCTTTCTTT.

The CDR3 DNA is TGTGCCAGCGCCGGGACAGGGGGACGAGAGACCCAGTACTTC. It is translated as CASAGTGGRETQYF. The rearrangement links TRBV28 to TRBJ2-5; TRBD1 aligns across 11 bases. CDR1 and CDR2 (germline): MDHEN, SYDVKM. With V trimmed by 8 bases and J by 4 bases, 6 bases remained unmatched. The CDR3 totals 14 residues.

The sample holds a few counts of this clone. The DNA for the CDR3 is TGTGCCAGCACCGGACAGGGAGGCACTGAAGCTTTCTTT. Protein: CASTGQGGTEAFF. The rearrangement links TRBV6-5 to TRBJ1-1; 8 positions match TRBD1. Germline V gene data show CDR1 as MNHEY and CDR2 as SVGAGI. The CDR3 is made up of 13 amino acids. J was trimmed by 4 bases and V by 7 bases; bases with no gene match: 5.

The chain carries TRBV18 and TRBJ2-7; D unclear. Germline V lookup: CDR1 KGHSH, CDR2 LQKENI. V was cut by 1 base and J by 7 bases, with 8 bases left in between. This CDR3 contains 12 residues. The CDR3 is CASSPQGEEQYF. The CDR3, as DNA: TGTGCCAGCTCACCACAGGGTGAAGAGCAGTACTTC.